The 8 T cell receptor beta chains presented below share a single source sample, sequenced in a study of tumor-infiltrating lymphocytes in primary liver carcinoma (dated by TCRdb to about 2017). Total RNA and DNA were co-extracted without cell sorting from about 19-30 mg of bulk tissue using the AllPrep DNA/RNA mini kit. The run used an Illumina HiSeq 2500. TCRbeta-specific cDNA was reverse-transcribed from 500 ng total RNA using a constant-region primer and ProtoScript II reverse transcriptase. Construction of the TCRbeta libraries relied on three nested rounds of multiplex PCR, following a slightly modified ARM-PCR procedure. Each of the first two PCR rounds ran for about 10 cycles and used multiplex TRBV1-TRBV30 forward primers together with a Cbeta reverse primer. TCRdb ran its own pipeline on the public reads, namely fastp trimming at Q25 and MiXCR clone calling, and kept in-frame beta chains. Each entry is one CDR3 protein sequence, shown with its most common DNA and genes. The sample contains some 190,000 distinct CDR3 sequences, about 85% of them found a single time. In total, the top ten clones hold 15% to 20% of the sample.

The sequenced material came from tumor tissue from primary liver carcinoma. These receptor sequences come from a man aged 35 to 55 with primary liver carcinoma and hepatitis B virus infection.

On this clonotype itself: As the CDR3 is not closed by the conserved phenylalanine or tryptophan, this likely results from a read error. The chain is built from TRBV11-2 and TRBJ1-2; no reliable D call. Germline V gives CDR1 SGHAT, CDR2 FQNNGV. This CDR3 spans 16 amino acids. The chain's CDR3 is CASSLDSVAYSRGYTV. DNA for the CDR3: TGTGCCAGCAGCCTAGATTCGGTAGCCTATTCTAGAGGCTACACCGTC.

Concerning this clonotype: The CDR3 does not end in the conserved phenylalanine or tryptophan, so this is likely a read error. The V and J genes are TRBV11-1 and TRBJ2-3, with D perhaps TRBD2 (5 bases). CDR1 SGHAT and CDR2 FQDESV come from the germline V gene (reference sequence). The CDR3 length is 15 residues. DNA of the CDR3: TGTGCCAGCAGTTTGCCGAGGGATAGCACAGATATGCAGTATTCT. Translation: CASSLPRDSTDMQYS.

This clonotype was counted once. This chain uses TRBV29-1 with TRBJ2-2; D may be TRBD1 (6 bases). The V end was cut by 1 base, the J end by 7 bases, with 19 bases between. The CDR3 consists of 16 residues. Germline CDR1 is SQVTM and CDR2 is ANQGSEA. CDR3 in amino acids: CSVEGLNRVDIGELFF. DNA of the CDR3: TGCAGCGTTGAAGGGTTGAACAGGGTGGACATCGGGGAGCTGTTTTTT.

Regarding this clonotype: One junction end disagrees with the germline gene, perhaps due to a read error. This chain joins TRBV5-5 and TRBJ1-4; the D gene is possibly TRBD1 (5 bases). Germline loops: CDR1 SGHKS, CDR2 YYEKEE (reference sequence). The CDR3 sequence is 15 residues long. This chain's CDR3 is CVSSLEWRDGEKLFF. The CDR3 nucleotides read TGTGTCAGCAGCTTGGAGTGGAGGGACGGAGAAAAACTGTTTTTT.

On this clonotype itself: Since no conserved phenylalanine or tryptophan closes the CDR3, a read error is the likely cause. The limits of the CDR3 on the DNA are not certain, so only TCRdb's listed CDR3 is given. This chain uses TRBV29-1 with TRBJ2-2; the tabulated D call, TRBD2, remains unverified against the DNA. Per germline, CDR1 SQVTM and CDR2 ANQGSEA. Counting both end residues, the CDR3 totals 15 amino acids. The chain's CDR3 is CSVGTSAANTGEQFS.

This clonotype turned up a few times. The CDR3 ends on some other residue instead of the conserved phenylalanine or tryptophan, so this is likely a read error. The CDR3 coding sequence is TGTGCCAGTAGCCTGAAAGGGACCCAGTACTTA. The encoded protein is CASSLKGTQYL. The chain combines TRBV7-9 with TRBJ2-5; D remains unclear. In germline, CDR1 is SEHNR, CDR2 FQNEAQ (reference sequence). The V gene lost 9 bases and the J gene lost 7 bases, with 12 bases spanning the gap. The CDR3 is made up of 11 amino acids.

The chain joins TRBV11-2 to TRBJ2-3; D unclear. Germline values: CDR1 SGHAT, CDR2 FQNNGV. This CDR3 contains 15 residues. The DNA for the CDR3 is TGTACCATCAGCTTAGATTCTATGGGAACAGATACGCAGTATTTT. It encodes CTISLDSMGTDTQYF.

Regarding this clonotype: Mismatch with germline at one junction end may stem from a read error. This chain connects TRBV28 to TRBJ1-2; 7 bases are shared with TRBD1. Germline V gene sequence: CDR1 MDHEN, CDR2 SYDVKM. The CDR3 is made up of 14 amino acids. DNA of the CDR3: TGTGCCAGCATCTCGGGACAGCTCATCTATGGATACACCTTC. Its translation: CASISGQLIYGYTF.